The 14 T cell receptor beta chains below were found in one sample sequenced in a study of T cell repertoires in cytomegalovirus infection (dated by TCRdb to 2018 to 2020). Instrument on record: Illumina HiSeq 1500. The public sequencing data were trimmed at Q25 with fastp and processed into clonotypes with MiXCR by TCRdb, which kept only in-frame beta chains. Rows with a matching CDR3 protein are joined into one entry that keeps the most common DNA and genes. In this sample the table shows under 200,000 distinct CDR3 sequences, 28% of which occur a single time. The ten largest clones add up to approximately 30% of the sample. Specimen: PBMCs. These receptors originate from a human donor in good health (CMV status not recorded). Some clones in this sample may be carry-over from other donors' samples.

This clonotype was picked up a small number of times. The chain couples TRBV24-1 to TRBJ2-7, with D tentatively TRBD2 (5 bases). V lost 12 bases and J 7 bases, leaving 18 bases between the germline ends. This CDR3 is built from 12 residues. Germline assignment: CDR1 KGHDR and CDR2 SFDVKD. The CDR3 DNA reads as TGTGCCCAAGTCTTCCGGGGATATGAGCAGTACTTC. Protein product: CAQVFRGYEQYF.

This chain uses TRBV6-2 or TRBV6-3 with TRBJ2-6; D is unclear. The CDR3 contains 15 residues. Trimming cost V 2 bases and J 0 bases, with 5 bases left between them. Germline CDR1 MNHEY, CDR2 SVGEGT. CDR3 protein: CASSYRVSGANVLTF. The CDR3 coding sequence is TGTGCCAGCAGTTACAGGGTCTCTGGGGCCAACGTCCTGACTTTC.

This chain connects TRBV20-1 to TRBJ1-5, with TRBD1 identical over 7 bases. Germline values: CDR1 DFQATT, CDR2 SNEGSKA (reference sequence). The CDR3 runs 13 residues. The ends lost 4 bases at V and 4 bases at J; junction bases unmatched: 4. The CDR3 bases are TGCAGTGCTAACCGGGACAGAAATCAGCCCCAGCATTTT. Residues: CSANRDRNQPQHF.

This clonotype was seen only a few times. This sequence joins TRBV7-9 and TRBJ2-5; no clear D. Germline lookup yields CDR1 SEHNR and CDR2 FQNEAQ (reference sequence). The V end was cut by 1 base, the J end by 5 bases, with 11 bases between. This CDR3 spans 14 amino acids. DNA for the CDR3: TGTGCCAGCAGCTTAGATCTGGGTTCCGAGACCCAGTACTTC. Residues: CASSLDLGSETQYF.

This clonotype was detected a few times. The rearrangement uses TRBV19 and TRBJ1-1; D is unclear. V dropped 7 bases and J dropped 4 bases, with 13 bases sitting between them. This CDR3 region has 13 residues. CDR1 and CDR2 from the germline V gene are LNHDA and SQIVND (reference sequence). The CDR3 DNA reads TGTGCCAGTACCCCGGGAGATTTCACTGAAGCTTTCTTT. Protein product: CASTPGDFTEAFF.

The genes are TRBV10-2 and TRBJ2-1; 10 positions match TRBD2. Germline assignment: CDR1 WSHSY and CDR2 SAAADI. Germline trimming cut 2 bases from V and 6 bases from J; bases unmatched to any gene: 10. The CDR3 runs 17 residues. CDR3: CASSEPIAGGFFNEQFF. DNA for the CDR3: TGCGCCAGCAGTGAGCCAATAGCGGGGGGCTTCTTCAATGAGCAGTTCTTC.

This chain's CDR3 is CASSLNSMNTEAFF. The CDR3 coding sequence is TGTGCCAGCAGTTTAAACAGCATGAACACTGAAGCTTTCTTT. The rearrangement uses TRBV12-3 or TRBV12-4 and TRBJ1-1; D uncertain. CDR3 length: 14 amino acids. The V gene lost 2 bases and the J gene lost 0 bases, with 7 bases spanning the gap.

This clonotype was found a few times. The V and J genes are TRBV4-3 and TRBJ2-1; D is perhaps TRBD1 or TRBD2 (5 bases each). Germline V lookup: CDR1 LGHNA, CDR2 YSLEER. Trimming cost V 2 bases and J 9 bases, with 17 bases left between them. The CDR3 loop spans 15 amino acids. The CDR3: CASSQISGTLGEQFF. DNA of the CDR3: TGCGCCAGCAGCCAAATTTCCGGGACCCTCGGTGAGCAGTTCTTC.

This clonotype was seen repeatedly, ten times or more. V is TRBV7-6 and J is TRBJ2-5; D is unclear. Germline-derived CDR1 and CDR2 are SGHVS and FNYEAQ. V was shortened by 5 bases and J by 0 bases, with 1 base between the two germline ends. The CDR3 covers 11 residues. This CDR3 is CASSHQETQYF. CDR3 sequence (DNA): TGTGCCAGCAGCCACCAAGAGACCCAGTACTTC.

This clonotype has a handful of counts. The rearrangement links TRBV12-3 or TRBV12-4 to TRBJ1-2, with D perhaps TRBD1 (6 bases). The germline V and J ends were trimmed by 10 bases and 7 bases, with 13 bases remaining between them. CDR3 size: 11 residues. The CDR3 DNA sequence: TGTGCCACGAATGCAGGGGCTGGCTACACCTTC. It specifies CATNAGAGYTF.

The chain couples TRBV7-6 to TRBJ2-5; D gene ambiguous. The length of the CDR3 is 13 residues. Trimming removed 7 bases from V and 2 bases from J, with 11 bases in between. Germline V gives CDR1 SGHVS, CDR2 FNYEAQ. CDR3 in DNA: TGTGCCAGCACCCCCGGAGCGCAAGAGACCCAGTACTTC. Translation: CASTPGAQETQYF.

This clonotype has a count of ten or more. The chain carries TRBV7-8 and TRBJ2-3; 10 bases agree with TRBD2. Germline CDR1 and CDR2: SGHVS and FQNEAQ. Germline trimming cut 5 bases from V and 0 bases from J; bases unmatched to any gene: 11. The CDR3 is 18 residues long. The CDR3 protein is CASSHGLAATRSTDTQYF. Here the CDR3 DNA reads TGTGCCAGCAGCCACGGACTAGCGGCCACTCGGAGCACAGATACGCAGTATTTT.

In this sample, this clonotype turned up many times. This rearrangement joins TRBV7-2 to TRBJ1-1; a possible D gene is TRBD1 (5 bases). V lost 5 bases, J lost 4 bases, and 17 bases lay in between. This CDR3 comprises 15 residues. Germline V lookup: CDR1 SGHTA, CDR2 FQGNSA. The CDR3 reads CASSPRDGSSTEAFF. CDR3 in DNA: TGTGCCAGCAGCCCCCGGGACGGATCGTCCACTGAAGCTTTCTTT.

The gene calls are TRBV2 and TRBJ1-4; D is undetermined. Trimming shortened V by 1 base and J by 6 bases, and 9 bases separated the two germline ends. Germline V gene lookup returns CDR1 SNHLY and CDR2 FYNNEI. The CDR3 is 14 amino acids. The DNA for the CDR3 is TGTGCCAGCAGTGAAGTACGGACCTATGAAAAACTGTTTTTT. It specifies CASSEVRTYEKLFF.